Here is one T cell receptor (beta chain) with its context. Assay: immunoSEQ multiplex PCR; the TCRdb copy retains only in-frame clones and omits some. The table shows roughly 140,000 clones, with around nine tenths occurring only once. The sample originates from a study of control samples from healthy donors and cancer patients. Germline assignment: CDR1 SQVTM and CDR2 ANQGSEA. This CDR3 is 14 amino acids long. With 4 bases removed from V and 1 base from J, the gap between germline ends came to 13 bases. The V and J genes are TRBV29-1 and TRBJ1-2; D is unclear. The specimen was blood. This clonotype originated in a man aged 25 to 40 in good health. This CDR3 is CSVGNSRGNYGYTF. The CDR3, as DNA: TGCAGCGTTGGAAACAGCCGCGGTAACTATGGCTACACCTTC. Full variable domain (rest looked up from reference TRBV29-1 and TRBJ1-2): SAVISQKPSRDICQRGTSLTIQCQVDSQVTMMFWYRQQPGQSLTLIATANQGSEATYESGFVIDKFPISRPNLTFSTLTVSNMSPEDSSIYLCSVGNSRGNYGYTFGSGTRLTVV.